The TCR beta chain described here comes from a study of shared clonotypes between healthy human individuals. Looked up from germline, CDR1 is ENHRY and CDR2 is SYGVKD. Trimming took off 0 bases at V and 0 bases at J, with 12 bases between the two ends. The CDR3 extends over 16 amino acids. Method: immunoSEQ multiplex PCR; TCRdb's copy keeps in-frame clones and lacks some. The sample lists some 2,000,000 clones, roughly 95% occurring once. The material sequenced was naive CD4+ T cells sorted from blood. The subset was: CD45RA+ positively selected. The chain uses TRBV10-3 and TRBJ2-7, with D tentatively TRBD1 (7 bases). The source is a man younger than 35 in good health. The CDR3: CAISESAGQISYEQYF. The CDR3 region has the DNA TGTGCCATCAGTGAGTCCGCGGGACAGATCTCCTACGAGCAGTACTTC.